This paragraph reports one TCR beta chain. Antigen: not known. Libraries were prepared by immunoSEQ multiplex PCR; TCRdb keeps only in-frame clonotypes and omits some of them. The table has thousands of clones, 65% to 90% seen once. Germline V CDR1 and CDR2: SGHNT, YYREEE (reference sequence). There are 15 residues in the CDR3. The trim removed 5 bases at V and 4 bases at J, leaving 10 bases unmatched. Each case's diagnosis was confirmed by two pathologists on H&E. This sample is part of a study of immune evolution from preneoplasia to lung adenocarcinoma. Study information: HLA loss of heterozygosity: under 7.5% AIS, about 15% MIA, over 30% ADC, none AAH. Study conclusions and caveats: Later-stage lesions appeared to have more T cells, more diversity, less clonality. Normal lung had the highest top T cell clone frequencies.

Sequencing was done on a sample of FFPE invasive lung adenocarcinoma tissue. This chain uses TRBV5-4 with TRBJ2-7, with 9 bases identical to TRBD1. The source of this sequence is a person in their fifties with lung adenocarcinoma. CDR3 sequence (DNA): TGTGCCAGCAGTTCCGGGACAGGGTATCCTTACGAGCAGTACTTC. Translated: CASSSGTGYPYEQYF.